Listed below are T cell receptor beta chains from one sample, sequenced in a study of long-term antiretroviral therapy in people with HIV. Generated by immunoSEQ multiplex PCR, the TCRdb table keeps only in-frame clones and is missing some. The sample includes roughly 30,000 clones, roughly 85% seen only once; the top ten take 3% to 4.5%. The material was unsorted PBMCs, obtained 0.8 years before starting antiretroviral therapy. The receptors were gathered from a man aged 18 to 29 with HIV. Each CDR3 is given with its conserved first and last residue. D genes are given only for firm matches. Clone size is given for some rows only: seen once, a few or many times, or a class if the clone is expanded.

CDR3 DNA: TGTGCCAGCAGCGTAGCTGGCGGTCCCTCGGGCTACACCTTC
CDR3 protein: CASSVAGGPSGYTF
D gene: NA
J gene: TRBJ1-2
V gene: TRBV9
clone size: few

CDR3 DNA: TGTGCCAGCACGGGACTAGCGGGGGAAGTCACCGGGGAGCTGTTTTTT
CDR3 protein: CASTGLAGEVTGELFF
D gene: TRBD2
J gene: TRBJ2-2
V gene: TRBV2
clone size: NA

CDR3 DNA: TGTGCCAGCAGCAGAGACAGGGCACAAAACGAGCAGTACTTC
CDR3 protein: CASSRDRAQNEQYF
D gene: TRBD1
J gene: TRBJ2-7
V gene: TRBV7-2
clone size: NA

CDR3 DNA: TGTGCCAGCAGCTTAGCTCTGAACTCAGCAAACACCATATATTTT
CDR3 protein: CASSLALNSANTIYF
D gene: NA
J gene: TRBJ1-3
V gene: TRBV7-2
clone size: NA

CDR3 DNA: TGTGCCAGCAGGCCCCCTAGCGGGGGGGCCTCCTACAATGAGCAGTTCTTC
CDR3 protein: CASRPPSGGASYNEQFF
D gene: TRBD2
J gene: TRBJ2-1
V gene: TRBV5-4
clone size: NA

CDR3 DNA: TGTGCCAGCAGCATCCAAGAGACCCAGTACTTC
CDR3 protein: CASSIQETQYF
D gene: NA
J gene: TRBJ2-5
V gene: TRBV7-2
clone size: NA

CDR3 DNA: TGTGCCAGCAGCGACGGACTAGCGGGAGTTAATGAGCAGTTCTTC
CDR3 protein: CASSDGLAGVNEQFF
D gene: TRBD2
J gene: TRBJ2-1
V gene: TRBV7-2
clone size: few

CDR3 DNA: TGCGCCAGCAGCCAAGCACAGGGCCACGAGCAGTACTTC
CDR3 protein: CASSQAQGHEQYF
D gene: NA
J gene: TRBJ2-7
V gene: TRBV4-3
clone size: once

CDR3 DNA: TGTGCCAGCAGTGAAGCAAGGGTTCAGCCCCAGCATTTT
CDR3 protein: CASSEARVQPQHF
D gene: NA
J gene: TRBJ1-5
V gene: TRBV6-1
clone size: NA

CDR3 DNA: TGTGCCAGCAGCCCACTGCTACTAGCGGGGGACTACAATGAGCAGTTCTTC
CDR3 protein: CASSPLLLAGDYNEQFF
D gene: TRBD2
J gene: TRBJ2-1
V gene: TRBV7-9
clone size: NA

CDR3 DNA: TGTGCCAGCAGCCCTCTAACCGGGACAGGGTTCAATGAGCAGTTCTTC
CDR3 protein: CASSPLTGTGFNEQFF
D gene: TRBD1
J gene: TRBJ2-1
V gene: TRBV7-6
clone size: NA

CDR3 DNA: TGTGCCAGCACTAATGACAGGTTCTATGGCTACACCTTC
CDR3 protein: CASTNDRFYGYTF
D gene: NA
J gene: TRBJ1-2
V gene: TRBV6-1
clone size: NA

CDR3 DNA: TGTGCCTGGAGCAGACGGGGGCCCTACAATGAGCAGTTCTTC
CDR3 protein: CAWSRRGPYNEQFF
D gene: NA
J gene: TRBJ2-1
V gene: TRBV30
clone size: NA

CDR3 DNA: TGTGCCAGCACCGTACCACAGGGGCCCTACAATGAGCAGTTCTTC
CDR3 protein: CASTVPQGPYNEQFF
D gene: TRBD1
J gene: TRBJ2-1
V gene: TRBV5-6
clone size: NA

CDR3 DNA: TGTGCCAGTAGCCCCTCTCTCCGAGGGGGCTACACCTTC
CDR3 protein: CASSPSLRGGYTF
D gene: NA
J gene: TRBJ1-2
V gene: TRBV19
clone size: NA

CDR3 DNA: TGTGCCAGCAGCGTTTCCGACAGGGCATTCGGGGAAGCTTTCTTT
CDR3 protein: CASSVSDRAFGEAFF
D gene: TRBD1
J gene: TRBJ1-1
V gene: TRBV9
clone size: NA